This T cell receptor beta chain derives from a study of cytomegalovirus exposure and HLA in healthy donors. For the study at large: Among roughly 180 million T cells, an earlier analysis found about 110 million unique TCR beta sequences.

With 60 Vbeta and 13 Jbeta primers, the PCR was carried out. Data came from immunoSEQ multiplex PCR; TCRdb stores just in-frame clones and leaves some out. The sample yields around 130,000 clones, 75% to 90% seen once. Worth noting for this clone: Its antigen is currently unknown.

Trimming removed 4 bases from V and 2 bases from J, with 12 bases in between. There are 15 residues in the CDR3. Germline V CDR1 and CDR2: GTSNPN, SVGIG (reference sequence). General study results and limits: When the data were analyzed later, several of the most significant clusters appeared to be linked to common viral pathogens. The productive fraction for most TCR beta V segments was about 87% or about 30% in an earlier analysis.

The receptor comes from a woman in her thirties or forties in good health and CMV-seropositive. The V call is TRBV30, the J call TRBJ1-6; perhaps TRBD1 as D (5 bases). Sequences were obtained from PBMCs. The CDR3 coding sequence is TGTGCCTGGAAGGAGGGGCGCGCCTATAATTCACCCCTCCACTTT. Amino acid sequence: CAWKEGRAYNSPLHF.